This T cell receptor beta chain appears in the sequencing data of a study of cytomegalovirus exposure and HLA in healthy donors. General study findings and limits: There were a few CMV-associated chains whose specificity for CMV antigens was confirmed in vitro. Rarity marked most TCR sequences, yet some public TCRs occurred in many donors. The finding came from a later analysis; first-cohort TCR clusters tended to co-occur in the roughly 120 validation repertoires.

Turning to this clone: Its target is not known.

The assay was immunoSEQ multiplex PCR, and TCRdb's table has in-frame clones only and misses some. The sample includes 100,000 to 150,000 clones, roughly nine tenths of them seen just once. The receptor was isolated from a woman aged 18-29 years in good health and CMV-seronegative. The sample taken for sequencing was PBMCs.

Here the CDR3 DNA reads TGTGCCAGTAGTATAGCCCTAGCGGACTCCTACGAGCAGTACTTC. Protein sequence: CASSIALADSYEQYF. V usage is TRBV19 and J usage is TRBJ2-7; 7 bases line up with TRBD2. Germline values: CDR1 LNHDA, CDR2 SQIVND (reference sequence). CDR3 length: 15 amino acids. Trimming took 1 base from V and 0 from J; bases not matched to a gene: 3.